This T cell receptor (beta chain) was sequenced in a study of blood T cells in healthy people across ages. Overall study: Capture by template switching was about one barcoded beta molecule per two T cells.

Primers used in a second PCR of about 7 to 12 cycles were a sample-barcoded 5' primer and a J-beta primer mix. TCRdb re-called the 5' RACE reads with MiXCR, one entry per CDR3 protein. Here the sample spans 1,300,000 or so distinct CDR3 sequences, approximately 59% being singletons. This clonotype was observed a handful of times. The antigen remains undetermined. Notes on the study in general: Greater diversity and more naive CD4+ cells were seen in long-lived donors than in aged donors.

Healthy Russian Caucasian donors spanned ages roughly 6 to 100 years. The CDR3 loop spans 15 amino acids. The trim removed 3 bases at V and 0 bases at J, leaving 2 bases unmatched. The germline CDR1 and CDR2 sequences are SGHRS and YFSETQ. The clonotype comes from a man younger than 35 in good health. J is TRBJ2-3 and V is TRBV5-1; TRBD1 matches at 9 bases. Input material: blood. The CDR3, as DNA: TGCGCCAGCAGCTCGGGACAGGGCAGCACAGATACGCAGTATTTT. Translation: CASSSGQGSTDTQYF.